The TCR beta chain under discussion was sequenced for a study of blood T cell repertoires in COVID-19. Across the whole study: Sites across the United States, Italy and Spain contributed samples from acute and convalescent COVID-19. Sample material is recorded as cDNA or gDNA derived from T cells, B-cell-depleted T cells, or PBMCs.

Libraries were prepared by immunoSEQ multiplex PCR; TCRdb keeps only in-frame clonotypes and omits some of them. The sample yields around 290,000 clones, around nine tenths seen once. Participants spanned ages about 18 to 95 years and resided in about 25 US areas. Germline lookup yields CDR1 MNHNY and CDR2 SVGAGI (reference sequence). The CDR3 runs to 14 residues. Trimming pared 3 bases from V and 5 bases from J, leaving 12 bases between. The clonotype was recovered from a woman younger than 30 who had recovered from COVID-19. The chain employs TRBV6-6 and TRBJ2-3; possibly TRBD2 for D (6 bases). The source material was PBMCs or T cells enriched from blood (not recorded which). CDR3 amino acids: CASSYRLVEDTQYF. The DNA of the CDR3 is TGTGCCAGCAGTTATCGACTAGTAGAAGATACGCAGTATTTT.